This T cell receptor (beta chain) derives from a study of cytomegalovirus exposure and HLA in healthy donors. The CDR3 totals 15 residues. The V gene lost 1 base and the J gene lost 5 bases, with 11 bases spanning the gap. The germline V gene has CDR1 SGHVS and CDR2 FQNEAQ. PCR involved 60 Vbeta and 13 Jbeta primers. The assay was immunoSEQ multiplex PCR, and TCRdb's table has in-frame clones only and misses some. Among around 99,000 clones, 60% to 80% were seen once, and the ten largest hold more than 3%. The clonotype originates from a man between 35 and 55 years old in good health and CMV-seronegative. The V and J genes are TRBV7-8 and TRBJ2-2; D is unresolved. The source material was PBMCs. CDR3 coding DNA: TGTGCCAGCAGCTTAGATCACCCCCGGACCGGGGAGCTGTTTTTT. Residues: CASSLDHPRTGELFF. The variable domain in full, with the rest retrieved from reference TRBV7-8 and TRBJ2-2, is GAGVSQSPRYKVAKRGQDVALRCDPISGHVSLFWYQQALGQGPEFLTYFQNEAQLDKSGLPSDRFFAERPEGSVSTLKIQRTQQEDSAVYLCASSLDHPRTGELFFGEGSRLTVL.